A single sample is the source of the 30 T cell receptor beta chains below, sequenced in a study of T cell repertoires in cytomegalovirus infection. Antigens of these TCRs are unknown. TCRdb processed the reads anew with MiXCR; each CDR3 protein has one entry. The table lists about 920,000 distinct CDR3 sequences, around 32% of them singletons. The specimen comprised cultured CD8+ T cells from PBMCs, sampled from culture after CMV antigen stimulation. These receptors were collected from a human donor in good health (CMV status not recorded). Some clones in this sample may be carry-over from other donors' samples.

This chain uses TRBV12-3 or TRBV12-4 with TRBJ1-4; unclear D gene. The length of the CDR3 is 16 residues. The ends were cut back, 5 bases at V and 4 bases at J, with 17 bases in the middle. The CDR3 loop reads CASSRDPLTNNEKLFF. The CDR3, as DNA: TGTGCCAGCAGTCGGGATCCGTTGACAAATAATGAAAAACTGTTTTTT.

The J gene is TRBJ2-7, the V gene TRBV19, with D possibly matching TRBD1 (6 bases). Trimming left V 4 bases short and J 2 bases short, with 9 bases between. Germline CDR1 is LNHDA and CDR2 is SQIVND (reference sequence). The CDR3 is made up of 13 amino acids. As DNA, the CDR3 is TGTGCCAGTAGTAGGGACATCACCTACGAGCAGTACGTC. Protein sequence: CASSRDITYEQYV.

The rearrangement uses TRBV11-3 and TRBJ2-1, with TRBD2 matching 12 bases. V shed 4 bases and J 7 bases; nucleotides not matched to a gene: 8. The CDR3 covers 16 residues. CDR1 and CDR2 (germline): SGHNT, YENEEA. CDR3 loop: CASSYSSGGAKNEQFF. The CDR3 nucleotides read TGTGCCAGCAGCTACTCTAGCGGGGGGGCAAAGAATGAGCAGTTCTTC.

The sample holds many counts of this clonotype. The CDR3 nucleotides are TGTGCCAGCAGCTTAAATCGAGTTGTGAATCAGCCCCAGCATTTT. Encoded protein: CASSLNRVVNQPQHF. The genes are TRBV7-2 and TRBJ1-5; D ambiguous. Trimming took 2 bases from V and 4 from J, leaving 12 bases between them. The CDR3 totals 15 residues. Per germline, CDR1 SGHTA and CDR2 FQGNSA. Using reference TRBV7-2 and TRBJ1-5 for the parts outside the CDR3, the full variable domain is GAGVSQSPSNKVTEKGKDVELRCDPISGHTALYWYRQSLGQGLEFLIYFQGNSAPDKSGLPSDRFSAERTGGSVSTLTIQRTQQEDSAVYLCASSLNRVVNQPQHFGDGTRLSIL.

This clonotype was seen only a few times. The chain uses TRBV7-9 and TRBJ2-3; TRBD2 matches at 10 bases. V dropped 4 bases and J dropped 5; count of bases not matched to a gene: 9. Germline CDR1 is SEHNR and CDR2 is FQNEAQ (reference sequence). CDR3 size: 16 residues. The CDR3 sequence is CASSSPLAGDLDTQYF. CDR3 in DNA: TGTGCCAGCAGCTCCCCCCTAGCGGGGGACCTAGATACGCAGTATTTT. The complete variable domain, with remaining parts taken from reference TRBV7-9 and TRBJ2-3, reads DTGVSQNPRHKITKRGQNVTFRCDPISEHNRLYWYRQTLGQGPEFLTYFQNEAQLEKSRLLSDRFSAERPKGSFSTLEIQRTEQGDSAMYLCASSSPLAGDLDTQYFGPGTRLTVL.

The chain employs TRBV7-9 and TRBJ1-4; no firm D call. The V end lost 6 bases, the J end lost 8 bases, and 16 bases lay between the germline ends. The CDR3 has 14 amino acids. The germline CDR1 and CDR2 sequences are SEHNR and FQNEAQ (reference sequence). The CDR3 DNA sequence: TGTGCCAGCAGTCCCTATGAGGACCCGGAAAAACTGTTTTTT. Translation: CASSPYEDPEKLFF.

This clonotype was detected ten times or more. The CDR3 spells CASSSGQGYSQPQHF. The CDR3 DNA reads TGTGCCAGCAGCTCAGGACAGGGGTACAGTCAGCCCCAGCATTTT. This chain links TRBV7-6 with TRBJ1-5, with 9 nucleotides matching TRBD1. The CDR3 is 15 residues long. Trimming took 4 bases from V and 6 from J; bases not matched to a gene: 7. Germline loops: CDR1 SGHVS, CDR2 FNYEAQ.

V gene TRBV10-3 combines with J gene TRBJ1-2; possibly TRBD1 for D (5 bases). The V and J ends lost 0 bases and 0 bases respectively, with 11 bases between them. Germline lookup yields CDR1 ENHRY and CDR2 SYGVKD. This CDR3 has 16 amino acids. DNA of the CDR3: TGTGCCATCAGTGAGTCGTCGCAGGGCACTAACTATGGCTACACCTTC. It translates to CAISESSQGTNYGYTF.

This sequence joins TRBV15 and TRBJ2-7; possible D gene TRBD1, 5 bases. The germline gives CDR1 LNHNV, CDR2 YYDKDF (reference sequence). This CDR3 region has 12 residues. V was clipped by 3 bases and J by 6 bases, with 9 bases between them. The CDR3 loop reads CATSSQGCEQYV. The CDR3 coding sequence is TGTGCCACCAGCAGTCAGGGATGCGAGCAGTACGTC.

A few counts support this clonotype. The DNA for the CDR3 is TGCAGTGCTAGACTTTCGAGACAGATTAACTATGGCTACACCTTC. Translation: CSARLSRQINYGYTF. The chain has TRBV20-1 and TRBJ1-2; D is perhaps TRBD1 (5 bases). With 2 bases removed from V and 1 base from J, the gap between germline ends came to 14 bases. The CDR3 has 15 amino acids. In germline, CDR1 is DFQATT, CDR2 SNEGSKA (reference sequence).

The V call is TRBV7-4, the J call TRBJ1-3; 8 bases line up with TRBD1. Germline assignment: CDR1 SGHVT and CDR2 SQSDAQ. The CDR3 loop spans 17 amino acids. Trimming cost V 5 bases and J 0 bases; bases outside gene matches: 9. CDR3 amino acids: CASSARGQGVSGNTIYF. DNA for the CDR3: TGTGCCAGCAGCGCCAGAGGACAGGGAGTCTCTGGAAACACCATATATTTT.

This clonotype showed up many times. The V and J genes are TRBV7-6 and TRBJ2-1, with a possible D match to TRBD1 (6 bases). The germline V gene encodes CDR1 SGHVS and CDR2 FNYEAQ. CDR3 length: 14 amino acids. Between the trimmed V and J ends, which lost 4 bases and 5 bases, there was a span of 12 bases. The CDR3 loop is CASSSRTVNNEQFF. The DNA for the CDR3 is TGTGCCAGCAGCTCAAGGACAGTAAACAATGAGCAGTTCTTC. Supplemented by reference TRBV7-6 and TRBJ2-1, the full variable domain reads GAGVSQSPRYKVTKRGQDVALRCDPISGHVSLYWYRQALGQGPEFLTYFNYEAQQDKSGLPNDRFSAERPEGSISTLTIQRTEQRDSAMYRCASSSRTVNNEQFFGPGTRLTVL.

The rearrangement joins TRBV15 to TRBJ2-7, with D perhaps TRBD2 (5 bases). V was clipped by 4 bases and J by 4 bases, with 20 bases between them. The CDR3 contains 16 residues. CDR1 and CDR2 from the germline V gene are LNHNV and YYDKDF (reference sequence). CDR3 in DNA: TGTGCCACCAGCACCGAGGTGGGAGTCGGAGTTTACGAGCAGTACTTC. This codes for CATSTEVGVGVYEQYF.

This rearrangement joins TRBV7-9 to TRBJ2-5, with 10 positions matching TRBD2. Looked up from germline, CDR1 is SEHNR and CDR2 is FQNEAQ (reference sequence). The V segment lost 5 bases and the J segment 5 bases; nucleotides outside the gene matches: 5. The CDR3 extends over 14 amino acids. The CDR3 DNA reads as TGTGCCAGCAGCCTACTGACTAGCGGGGAGACCCAGTACTTC. Protein sequence: CASSLLTSGETQYF.

This clonotype was observed a single time. Mismatch with germline at one junction end may stem from a read error. J is TRBJ1-2 and V is TRBV4-1, with 8 bases fitting TRBD1. The germline gives CDR1 MGHRA, CDR2 YSYEKL. The CDR3 is 15 residues long. CDR3 in amino acids: CASSQDWTGLSGYTF. The CDR3 DNA sequence: TGTGCCAGCAGCCAAGATTGGACAGGGTTGAGCGGCTACACCTTC.

This clonotype was seen a handful of times. The chain uses TRBV5-4 and TRBJ2-2; possible D gene TRBD1, 6 bases. Germline lookup yields CDR1 SGHNT and CDR2 YYREEE (reference sequence). V lost 5 bases and J 3 bases, leaving 17 bases between the germline ends. The CDR3 extends over 16 amino acids. CDR3 DNA sequence: TGTGCCAGCAGACATTCCGGGACATCAGACACCGGGGAGCTGTTTTTT. Protein sequence: CASRHSGTSDTGELFF.

The chain joins TRBV4-1 to TRBJ1-5, with D unresolved. The germline V gene has CDR1 MGHRA and CDR2 YSYEKL. This CDR3 is 14 amino acids long. V lost 1 base, J lost 8 bases, and 12 bases lay in between. The CDR3 DNA reads TGCGCCAGCAGCCAAGCCCGTCCGGCTGAGCCCCAGCATTTT. Its translation is CASSQARPAEPQHF.

This clonotype was seen only a few times. The gene calls are TRBV7-2 and TRBJ2-5; the D is unclear. The V end was cut by 1 base, the J end by 3 bases, with 9 bases between. The CDR3 length is 14 residues. Germline loops: CDR1 SGHTA, CDR2 FQGNSA. The CDR3 sequence: CASSLVSVEETQYF. DNA for the CDR3: TGTGCCAGCAGCTTAGTGTCAGTCGAAGAGACCCAGTACTTC.

This clonotype was observed a few times. This chain uses TRBV7-9 with TRBJ1-1; D remains unclear. The CDR3 is 15 amino acids. The germline V gene has CDR1 SEHNR and CDR2 FQNEAQ (reference sequence). V lost 5 bases and J 1 base, leaving 14 bases between the germline ends. The CDR3 nucleotides read TGTGCCAGCAGCGGACCAGGTATTTGGAACACTGAAGCTTTCTTT. Translation gives CASSGPGIWNTEAFF.

The chain has TRBV7-6 and TRBJ2-7; 7 bases line up with TRBD2. CDR3 length: 13 residues. CDR1 SGHVS and CDR2 FNYEAQ come from the germline V gene. J lost 4 bases, V lost 6 bases, and 6 bases had no gene match. The CDR3 region has the DNA TGTGCCAGCAGAATGGGCGGGAGTTACGAGCAGTACTTC. It encodes CASRMGGSYEQYF.

This clonotype was counted between two and nine times. The J gene is TRBJ1-1, the V gene TRBV20-1; no clear D gene. Germline V CDR1 and CDR2: DFQATT, SNEGSKA (reference sequence). V was cut by 4 bases and J by 3 bases, with 12 bases left in between. The CDR3 runs to 13 residues. The CDR3 bases are TGCAGTGCTATCCGGACCGGGGACACTGAAGCTTTCTTT. Its translation is CSAIRTGDTEAFF.

This clonotype was detected only a few times. V and J are TRBV3-1 and TRBJ2-7; D tentatively fits TRBD1 or TRBD2 (6 bases each). V was clipped by 1 base and J by 1 base, with 11 bases between them. CDR3 length: 15 amino acids. Germline values: CDR1 LGHDT, CDR2 YNNKEL (reference sequence). CDR3: CASSQGTGRSYEQYV. The CDR3 DNA is TGTGCCAGCAGCCAAGGAACAGGGAGGTCCTACGAGCAGTACGTC.

The CDR3 reads CASTLVGANYGYTF. The CDR3 DNA reads TGTGCCAGTACCCTAGTCGGGGCGAACTATGGCTACACCTTC. The chain links TRBV19 to TRBJ1-2; D possibly corresponds to TRBD1 (5 bases). The CDR3 contains 14 residues. Trimming pared 7 bases from V and 2 bases from J, leaving 14 bases between. Per the germline V gene, CDR1 is LNHDA and CDR2 is SQIVND (reference sequence).

The sample holds a few counts of this clonotype. This chain uses TRBV27 with TRBJ2-1; TRBD2 aligns across 7 bases. The CDR3 runs 15 residues. V dropped 4 bases and J dropped 8; count of bases not matched to a gene: 11. Germline V gene lookup returns CDR1 MNHEY and CDR2 SMNVEV (reference sequence). The CDR3 loop reads CASSYKRDLLHEQFF. The CDR3, as DNA: TGTGCCAGCAGTTATAAGCGGGACCTCCTCCATGAGCAGTTCTTC.

The chain joins TRBV6-1 to TRBJ2-1; TRBD2 is a possible D gene (6 bases). There are 14 residues in the CDR3. CDR1 is MNHNS and CDR2 is SASEGT in the germline V gene. Trimming took off 5 bases at V and 6 bases at J, with 14 bases between the two ends. The DNA of the CDR3 is TGTGCCAGCAGTCCCTGGGAGGCCCCCAATGAGCAGTTCTTC. Its translation: CASSPWEAPNEQFF.

V usage is TRBV19 and J usage is TRBJ2-1; 8 bases are shared with TRBD2. The germline gives CDR1 LNHDA, CDR2 SQIVND (reference sequence). The V segment lost 5 bases and the J segment 3 bases; nucleotides outside the gene matches: 6. This CDR3 contains 15 residues. In DNA form, the CDR3 reads TGTGCCAGTAGTTTTAGCGGGGACCTCTACAATGAGCAGTTCTTC. Its translation is CASSFSGDLYNEQFF.

This clonotype was seen a handful of times. V gene TRBV7-9 combines with J gene TRBJ2-2; D remains ambiguous. Trimming took off 1 base at V and 6 bases at J, with 9 bases between the two ends. From germline, CDR1 is SEHNR and CDR2 FQNEAQ (reference sequence). The CDR3 covers 14 residues. This chain's CDR3 is CASSLDSRAGELFF. CDR3 bases: TGTGCCAGCAGCTTAGATTCCCGGGCCGGGGAGCTGTTTTTT.

This clonotype was counted a few times. The chain uses TRBV6-5 and TRBJ2-1, with 9 positions matching TRBD1. Germline V gene lookup returns CDR1 MNHEY and CDR2 SVGAGI. J lost 0 bases, V lost 5 bases, and 5 bases had no gene match. The CDR3 sequence is 16 residues long. CDR3 coding DNA: TGTGCCAGCAGTGGACAGGGGATGAGCTCCTACAATGAGCAGTTCTTC. Its translation: CASSGQGMSSYNEQFF.

The chain combines TRBV19 with TRBJ1-4; D is uncertain. V was pared by 8 bases and J by 5 bases, with 9 bases between. The CDR3 is 12 amino acids. Germline assignment: CDR1 LNHDA and CDR2 SQIVND (reference sequence). The CDR3 DNA reads TGTGCCAGTTTCGGCCTCAATGAAAAACTGTTTTTT. It encodes CASFGLNEKLFF.

The chain uses TRBV20-1 and TRBJ1-5; 7 nucleotides match TRBD1. V was clipped by 0 bases and J by 4 bases; unmatched bases: 12. This CDR3 is 17 amino acids long. Germline V gene sequence: CDR1 DFQATT, CDR2 SNEGSKA (reference sequence). In DNA form, the CDR3 reads TGCAGTGCTAGAGAGGGGTCCGGGACAGCTCTGAATCAGCCCCAGCATTTT. Translation gives CSAREGSGTALNQPQHF.